This TCR beta chain appears in the sequencing data of a study of regulatory T cells in long-lasting Graves disease. Across the study: Freshly diagnosed Graves' patients had used antithyroid drugs for under 3 months.

Time point: newly diagnosed GD, antithyroid drugs for less than 3 months. PBMC-derived RNA was used for the TCR library. This clonotype occurred many times. Its specificity is not known. Per the germline V gene, CDR1 is KGHDR and CDR2 is SFDVKD. The V gene end was trimmed by 4 bases and the J gene end by 4 bases; junction bases not matched to a gene: 1. The CDR3 totals 14 residues. Findings and limits, study-wide: It was peripheral blood alone, not thyroid tissue, that was studied. A limited number of samples was an acknowledged limitation.

iRepertoire HTBI primers and Arm-PCR of CDR3 regions built TCR beta libraries. Each CDR3 protein is one row after TCRdb ran MiXCR on the multiplex PCR reads. Among 440,000 or so distinct CDR3 sequences listed, just under 15% were seen once. The same specimen was also included in a second study, on T cells in Graves' hyperthyroidism and ophthalmopathy. That paper states: Hyperthyroidism patients were newly diagnosed, had disease duration under 2 months, and were aged 18 to 65 years.

The source of this sequence is a woman aged 25 to 39 with Graves disease. This material consisted of peripheral blood mononuclear cells (PBMCs), taken at new diagnosis, from a patient treated with antithyroid drugs. This chain joins TRBV24-1 and TRBJ1-1; the match to TRBD1 covers 11 bases. The chain's CDR3 is CATSEGTGGTEAFF. The CDR3 nucleotides read TGTGCCACCAGTGAAGGGACAGGGGGCACTGAAGCTTTCTTT.